Listed below are T cell receptor beta chains from one sample, sequenced in a study of radiotherapy plus CTLA-4 blockade in lung cancer. Sequenced by immunoSEQ multiplex PCR; TCRdb stores in-frame clones only, minus some. Of about 24,000 clones detected, 71% appear once; the ten largest clones hold 3% to 3.5%. Material: peripheral blood, obtained from a patient treated with radiotherapy plus ipilimumab. These receptors originate from a human donor with non-small cell lung cancer whose response to radiotherapy plus ipilimumab could not be evaluated. Both conserved end residues are part of each CDR3. D genes are given only for firm matches. Clone size appears in some rows only: once, few, many, or a class for an expanded clone.

d_gene	v_gene	j_gene	abundance	CDR3nt	CDR3aa
NA	TRBV28	TRBJ2-3	NA	TGTGCCAGCAGCACCCCGGGGGACTCCACAGATACGCAGTATTTT	CASSTPGDSTDTQYF
NA	TRBV4-1	TRBJ2-7	NA	TGCGCCAGCAGCCAAGAGCGCGTAGTCTACGAGCAGTACTTC	CASSQERVVYEQYF
TRBD1	TRBV6-5	TRBJ2-1	NA	TGTGCCAGCAGTTACACAAGAGGACAGGGTGGTGAGCAGTTCTTC	CASSYTRGQGGEQFF
NA	TRBV5-6	TRBJ1-2	NA	TGTGCCAGCAGGAGCAGGAATAACTATGGCTACACCTTC	CASRSRNNYGYTF
TRBD1	TRBV6-5	TRBJ2-5	once	TGTGCCAGCAGTTACGGACCGACAGGGCAAGAGACCCAGTACTTC	CASSYGPTGQETQYF
TRBD2	TRBV5-1	TRBJ2-1	NA	TGCGCCAGCAGCGGGACTAGCAGTTCCGTGGTTGAGCAGTTCTTC	CASSGTSSSVVEQFF
NA	TRBV7-9	TRBJ2-7	once	TGTGCCAGCAGCCCAAGGGGAGTCACTAGCCACAACGAGCAGTACTTC	CASSPRGVTSHNEQYF
TRBD1	TRBV27	TRBJ2-7	NA	TGTGCCAGCACAAGCAGGGGGCGCGTCTACGAGCAGTACTTC	CASTSRGRVYEQYF
NA	TRBV21-1	TRBJ2-2	few	TGTGCCATCCACGCACTAGCGGGAGGGCCCTCGGGCACCGGGGAGCTGTTTTTT	CAIHALAGGPSGTGELFF
TRBD1	TRBV5-1	TRBJ2-7	NA	TGCGCCAGCAGTCCCGGGACAGGGGATCGTGCCTACGAGCAGTACTTC	CASSPGTGDRAYEQYF
TRBD1	TRBV29-1	TRBJ2-6	NA	TGCAGCGTTGAGCTCGCGGGACAGGGGTTCTCTGGGGCCAACGTCCTGACTTTC	CSVELAGQGFSGANVLTF
TRBD2	TRBV5-1	TRBJ2-2	few	TGCGCCAGCAGCTTGGGGACTAGCGGAGTCACCGGGGAGCTGTTTTTT	CASSLGTSGVTGELFF
NA	TRBV28	TRBJ2-3	NA	TGTGCCAGCAGTTTTGGGTCAGGGGCAGGAGATACGCAGTATTTT	CASSFGSGAGDTQYF
NA	TRBV29-1	TRBJ2-1	NA	TGCAGCGTCACTGGAGTGAATGAGCAGTTCTTC	CSVTGVNEQFF
NA	TRBV5-1	TRBJ1-1	NA	TGCGCCAGCAGCTTGGGGGGCTGGAAGGAAGCTTTCTTT	CASSLGGWKEAFF
TRBD1	TRBV5-6	TRBJ1-5	NA	TGTGCCAGCAGCTTTGCAGGGGGACAGCCCCAGCATTTT	CASSFAGGQPQHF
NA	TRBV2	TRBJ2-1	NA	TGTGCCGGAGGGCTCGGGTATACGGTTGAGCAGTTCTTC	CAGGLGYTVEQFF
TRBD2	TRBV14	TRBJ2-2	NA	TGTGCCAGCAGCCGACAACGAGCGGGAGGGGCTGGGGAGCTGTTTTTT	CASSRQRAGGAGELFF
NA	TRBV5-1	TRBJ2-7	NA	TGCGCCAGCAGCCCGACTTTCTACGAGCAGTACTTC	CASSPTFYEQYF
NA	TRBV7-2	TRBJ2-2	NA	TGTGCCAGCAGCGTTAGCGTTACACCAACCGGGGAGCTGTTTTTT	CASSVSVTPTGELFF
NA	TRBV18	TRBJ2-4	NA	TGTGCCAGCTCACCCAACAACCCTAAGACAGGTCCCCCTCTCTTC	CASSPNNPKTGPPLF
NA	TRBV7-2	TRBJ2-7	NA	TGTGCCAGCAGCTCACAGGGCAGGGGGGTTTATGGCTCCTACGAGCAGTACTTC	CASSSQGRGVYGSYEQYF
NA	TRBV14	TRBJ2-1	once	TGTGCCAGCAGCCAAGAAGGACATCTGAAATACAATGAGCAGTTCTTC	CASSQEGHLKYNEQFF
NA	TRBV5-4	TRBJ1-2	once	TGTGCCAGCGCGCTGGGAAGGGACTTCGGGTATGGCTACACCTTC	CASALGRDFGYGYTF
TRBD1	TRBV5-1	TRBJ2-5	NA	TGCGCCAGCAGCTTAAGCCAGGGGGAAGAGACCCAGTACTTC	CASSLSQGEETQYF
TRBD1	TRBV28	TRBJ2-7	NA	TGTGCCAGCATTGGGACAGGGGTCTACGAGCAGTACTTC	CASIGTGVYEQYF
NA	TRBV7-8	TRBJ1-2	few	TGTGCCAGCAGCACCAACTCAGGGTCTGGCTACACCTTC	CASSTNSGSGYTF
NA	TRBV29-1	TRBJ2-2	NA	TGCAGCGTTGGGGGGGCTAGCGGTGACACCGGGGAGCTGTTTTTT	CSVGGASGDTGELFF
NA	TRBV14	TRBJ2-7	once	TGTGCCAGCAGCCGGGTGGGGCCCTCCTACGAGCAGTACTTC	CASSRVGPSYEQYF
NA	TRBV29-1	TRBJ2-1	few	TGCAGCGTTGAACAGCCAGGGCTAAGGGGTGAGCAGTTCTTC	CSVEQPGLRGEQFF
NA	TRBV6-1	TRBJ1-1	NA	TGTGCCAGCAGTGTGGTCAGTAACACTGAAGCTTTCTTT	CASSVVSNTEAFF
TRBD2	TRBV18	TRBJ2-5	NA	TGTGCCAGCTCACCTCTCGCGGCCCCTAGCGGGACTCAAGAGACCCAGTACTTC	CASSPLAAPSGTQETQYF
TRBD1	TRBV5-4	TRBJ2-5	once	TGTGCCAGCAGCTTGGGGCCGGGACAGGGTGAAGAGACCCAGTACTTC	CASSLGPGQGEETQYF
TRBD1	TRBV7-9	TRBJ1-2	NA	TGTGCCAGCAGCCAGGCCGGGACAGCTAACTATGGCTACACCTTC	CASSQAGTANYGYTF
NA	TRBV28	TRBJ2-2	NA	TGTGCCAGCATTGGGAGTAGCGCGAACACCGGGGAGCTGTTTTTT	CASIGSSANTGELFF
TRBD2	TRBV7-2	TRBJ2-1	once	TGTGCCAGCAGCTTCGCCGGGACTAGCGGCCTAGGGCCCTACAATGAGCAGTTCTTC	CASSFAGTSGLGPYNEQFF
NA	TRBV5-4	TRBJ2-7	NA	TGTGCCAGCAGCCTTAGCTCCTACGAGCAGTACTTC	CASSLSSYEQYF
TRBD1	TRBV27	TRBJ1-1	NA	TGTGCCAGCAGTTCGAAATACAGGGGGCCCACTGAAGCTTTCTTT	CASSSKYRGPTEAFF
TRBD1	TRBV4-2	TRBJ2-1	NA	TGTGCCAGCAGCACCAGGGGGCAAGACAATGAGCAGTTCTTC	CASSTRGQDNEQFF
TRBD1	TRBV2	TRBJ2-3	NA	TGTGCCAGCAGGAAAGGGGGCATCGGAGATACGCAGTATTTT	CASRKGGIGDTQYF
NA	TRBV7-9	TRBJ2-2	NA	TGTGCCAGCAGCCCGCCGGGGGCGAACACCGGGGAGCTGTTTTTT	CASSPPGANTGELFF
TRBD1	TRBV7-3	TRBJ2-2	NA	TGTGCCAGCAGCCGGGACAGTAACACCGGGGAGCTGTTTTTT	CASSRDSNTGELFF
TRBD1	TRBV28	TRBJ1-5	NA	TGTGCCAGCAGTTCACAGGGGAGCGGTAGCAATCAGCCCCAGCATTTT	CASSSQGSGSNQPQHF
NA	TRBV6-5	TRBJ1-2	NA	TGTGCCAGCAGTTACTCGGGAGGGCGTGGATATGGCTACACCTTC	CASSYSGGRGYGYTF
TRBD1	TRBV9	TRBJ1-5	once	TGTGCCAGCAGCGCTGGGACAGGGGGCCAGCCCCAGCATTTT	CASSAGTGGQPQHF
NA	TRBV19	TRBJ1-5	NA	TGTGCCAGTAGGCCACTGGGCCCTTCTTCTAATCAGCCCCAGCATTTT	CASRPLGPSSNQPQHF
TRBD1	TRBV5-1	TRBJ2-5	NA	TGCGCCAGCAGCCCACGGACAGGGACAGAGACCCAGTACTTC	CASSPRTGTETQYF